This T cell receptor beta chain originates from a study of blood T cells in healthy people across ages (dated by TCRdb to between 2014 and 2017). Notes on the research overall: Template switching captured roughly one uniquely barcoded TCR beta cDNA molecule per two T cells in model experiments. Two additional independent replicas of 1 million unique cDNA reads from the same blood draw were analyzed for two donors (one aged 18 to 30 and one aged 80 or older). The donors were divided into four age groups: young (average around 17 years), middle-aged (approximately 42), aged (about 61) and long-lived (about 90). Age-related changes in TCR beta repertoire diversity were measured in the study by deep sequencing normalized with unique cDNA molecular identifiers. To avoid experimental bias, donors of different ages were distributed randomly across sequencing lanes.

Broader findings and caveats from the paper: The CMV infection status of donors was not known, potentially confounding age-related changes in expanded clonotypes. Bulk unsorted PBMC profiling prevented conclusive comparison of naive and antigen-experienced compartments. Compared with the aged group, more naive CD4+ T cells, fewer expanded clones and increased TCR diversity were shown by the long-lived group, suggesting age selection. Total diversity estimates from one million sequenced T cells were considered lower bounds and underestimates. There was a strong correlation between observed TCR beta diversity and the percentage of naive T cells measured by flow cytometry. Observed TCR beta diversity per million T cells fell roughly linearly with age, and a significant reduction was already apparent by age around 36.

This clonotype was seen a single time. No antigen is known for it. The record has no base qualities; no much larger clone is one base away. Based on the germline V gene (reference sequence), the CDR1 and CDR2 sequences are DFQATT and SNEGSKA. From cysteine to phenylalanine, the CDR3 is 14 amino acids long. The read is trimmed to its CDR3 DNA, 42 bases read in frame from base 1. Library preparation was by 5' RACE. The instrument given in TCRdb is Illumina HiSeq 2500. A second PCR of about 7 to 12 cycles was run with a J-beta primer mix and a sample-barcoded 5' primer. A template-switch 5' adaptor carrying 12 random nucleotides introduced a unique molecular identifier onto each TCR beta cDNA molecule. Each sample yielded at least 2.5 million CDR3-containing paired-end reads. The Mint cDNA synthesis kit, primed by a TRBC-specific oligonucleotide, was used to synthesize first-strand cDNA from all RNA. Following uracil-DNA glycosylase treatment, a first 18-cycle PCR with universal primers M1SS and BC2_uni_R was performed on all cDNA. The paper's data handling went like this. Normalization of each sample was performed by random selection of 1 million high-quality reads, each carrying a distinct molecular identifier. Reads sharing molecular identifiers were discarded rather than binned into consensus sequences. MiTCR, set to a Q25 quality threshold and the strictest error-elimination algorithm, was used for CDR3 identification, clonotype clustering and error correction. A nonparametric unseen species model with Euler transformation was used to estimate lower-bound total TCR beta diversity. Clones were called with MiXCR by TCRdb after fastp trimmed the public reads at Q25, and only in-frame beta chains were retained. Identical CDR3 protein sequences are pooled into one entry, listed with their most common genes and DNA. The V and J calls were determined by TCRdb, not by the authors. A total of about a million distinct CDR3 sequences appear in this sample, roughly 51% of them only once. The top ten clonotypes cover over 20% of the sample.

The donors were roughly 40 Caucasian individuals from Russia, aged about 6 to 100 years, who were systemically healthy. Each donor gave around 9 milliliters of peripheral blood, collected into EDTA-treated Vacutainer tubes. PBMCs were isolated by Ficoll-Paque density-gradient centrifugation, with at least 7 million obtained per sample. Total RNA, at least 6 micrograms per sample, was extracted from PBMCs with Trizol reagent. The percentages of naive CD45RAhigh/CD27high T cells were determined by flow cytometry on a PBMC aliquot from every donor. Source material: blood. The receptor's source is a woman in her sixties or seventies in good health. This sequence uses TRBV20-1 and TRBJ2-4; 9 bases in the junction line up with TRBD2. The DNA end favors TRBJ2-7, so the J call may be wrong. The CDR3 loop reads CSARFSGSSYEQYF. The DNA sequence is as follows: TGCAGTGCTAGATTTAGCGGGAGTTCCTACGAGCAGTACTTC.